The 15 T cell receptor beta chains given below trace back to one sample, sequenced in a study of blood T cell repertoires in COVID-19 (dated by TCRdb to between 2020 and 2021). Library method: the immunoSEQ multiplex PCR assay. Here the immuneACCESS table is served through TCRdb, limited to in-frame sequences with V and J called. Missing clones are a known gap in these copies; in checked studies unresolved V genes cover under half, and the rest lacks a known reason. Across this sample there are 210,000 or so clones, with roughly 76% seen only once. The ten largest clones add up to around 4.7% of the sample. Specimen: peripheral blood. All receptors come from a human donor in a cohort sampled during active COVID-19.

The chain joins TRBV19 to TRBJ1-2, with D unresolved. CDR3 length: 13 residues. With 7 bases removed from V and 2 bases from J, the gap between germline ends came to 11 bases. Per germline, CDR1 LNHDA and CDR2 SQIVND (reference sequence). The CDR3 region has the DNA TGTGCCAGTACCGCTGGCACGAACTATGGCTACACCTTC. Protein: CASTAGTNYGYTF. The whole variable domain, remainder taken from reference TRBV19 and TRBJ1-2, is DGGITQSPKYLFRKEGQNVTLSCEQNLNHDAMYWYRQDPGQGLRLIYYSQIVNDFQKGDIAEGYSVSREKKESFPLTVTSAQKNPTAFYLCASTAGTNYGYTFGSGTRLTVV.

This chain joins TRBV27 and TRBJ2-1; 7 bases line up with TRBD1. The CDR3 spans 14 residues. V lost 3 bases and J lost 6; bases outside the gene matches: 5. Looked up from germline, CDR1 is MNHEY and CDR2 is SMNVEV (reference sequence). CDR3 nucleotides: TGTGCCAGCAGTTTTGGGACAGAGGGCAATGAGCAGTTCTTC. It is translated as CASSFGTEGNEQFF.

The CDR3: CASTPGTDNSPLHF. For the CDR3, the DNA is TGTGCCAGCACCCCCGGGACTGATAATTCACCCCTCCACTTT. V and J are TRBV5-4 and TRBJ1-6, with D perhaps TRBD1 (5 bases). The CDR3 is 14 residues long. The V end lost 6 bases, the J end lost 5 bases, and 12 bases lay between the germline ends. Germline CDR1 SGHNT, CDR2 YYREEE (reference sequence).

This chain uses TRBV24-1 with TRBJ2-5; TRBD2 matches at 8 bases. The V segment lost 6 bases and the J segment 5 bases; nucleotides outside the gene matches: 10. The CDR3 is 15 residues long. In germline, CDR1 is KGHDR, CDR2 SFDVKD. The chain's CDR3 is CATSPGSGRGETQYF. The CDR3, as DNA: TGTGCCACCAGTCCAGGCAGCGGGAGAGGGGAGACCCAGTACTTC.

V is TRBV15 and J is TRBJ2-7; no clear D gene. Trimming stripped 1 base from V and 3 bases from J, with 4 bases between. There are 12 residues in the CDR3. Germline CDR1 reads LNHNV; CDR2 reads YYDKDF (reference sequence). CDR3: CATSRAGYEQYF. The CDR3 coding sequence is TGTGCCACCAGCAGAGCGGGCTACGAGCAGTACTTC. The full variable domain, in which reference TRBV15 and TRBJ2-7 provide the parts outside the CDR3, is DAMVIQNPRYQVTQFGKPVTLSCSQTLNHNVMYWYQQKSSQAPKLLFHYYDKDFNNEADTPDNFQSRRPNTSFCFLDIRSPGLGDTAMYLCATSRAGYEQYFGPGTRLTVT.

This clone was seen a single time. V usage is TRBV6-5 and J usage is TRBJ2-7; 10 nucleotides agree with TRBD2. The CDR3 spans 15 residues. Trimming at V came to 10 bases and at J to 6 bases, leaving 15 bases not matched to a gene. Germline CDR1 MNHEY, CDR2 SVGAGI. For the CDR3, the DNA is TGTGCCACCCAGGGACGGAATTTAGCGGGGGGCGAGCAGTACTTC. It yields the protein CATQGRNLAGGEQYF.

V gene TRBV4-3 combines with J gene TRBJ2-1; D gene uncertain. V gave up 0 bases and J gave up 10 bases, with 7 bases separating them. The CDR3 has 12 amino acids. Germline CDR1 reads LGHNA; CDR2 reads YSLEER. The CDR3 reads CASSQDRGEQFF. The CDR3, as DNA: TGCGCCAGCAGCCAAGATCGAGGCGAGCAGTTCTTC.

The CDR3 sequence is CASSEDRGGGYTF. CDR3 nucleotide sequence: TGTGCCAGCAGCGAAGACAGGGGAGGTGGCTACACCTTC. The chain couples TRBV7-2 to TRBJ1-2, with 8 bases aligning to TRBD1. Germline CDR1 SGHTA, CDR2 FQGNSA. J gave up 7 bases and V 5 bases, and 6 bases lay outside the gene matches. The length of the CDR3 is 13 residues.

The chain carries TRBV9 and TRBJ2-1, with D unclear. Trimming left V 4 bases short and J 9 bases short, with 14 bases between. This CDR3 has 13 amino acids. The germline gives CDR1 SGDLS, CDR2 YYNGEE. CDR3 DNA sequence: TGTGCCAGCAGCCCACCTCGCCGTAGTGAGCAGTTCTTC. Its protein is CASSPPRRSEQFF.

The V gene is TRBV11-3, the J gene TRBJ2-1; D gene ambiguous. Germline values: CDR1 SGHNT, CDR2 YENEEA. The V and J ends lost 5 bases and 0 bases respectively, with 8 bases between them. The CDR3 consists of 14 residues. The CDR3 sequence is CASSVGYSYNEQFF. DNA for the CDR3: TGTGCCAGCAGCGTCGGGTACTCCTACAATGAGCAGTTCTTC.

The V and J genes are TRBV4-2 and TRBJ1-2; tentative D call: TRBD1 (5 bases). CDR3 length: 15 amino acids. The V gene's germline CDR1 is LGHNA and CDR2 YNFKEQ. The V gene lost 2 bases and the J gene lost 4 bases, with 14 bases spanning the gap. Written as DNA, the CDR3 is TGTGCCAGCAGCCAAAGTTCGGGGGAGGTCTATGGCTACACCTTC. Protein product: CASSQSSGEVYGYTF.

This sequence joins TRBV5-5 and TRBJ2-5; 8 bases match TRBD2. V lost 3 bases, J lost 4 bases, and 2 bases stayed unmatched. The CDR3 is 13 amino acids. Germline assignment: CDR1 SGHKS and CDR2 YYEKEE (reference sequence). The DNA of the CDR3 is TGTGCCAGCAGCTCCCTAGCGGGAGAGACCCAGTACTTC. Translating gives CASSSLAGETQYF.

This CDR3 is CASSPQGSYEQYF. DNA of the CDR3: TGCGCCAGCAGCCCCCAGGGTTCCTACGAGCAGTACTTC. V gene TRBV5-1 combines with J gene TRBJ2-7; the D gene is possibly TRBD1 (5 bases). Looked up from germline, CDR1 is SGHRS and CDR2 is YFSETQ. The ends were cut back, 4 bases at V and 1 base at J, with 9 bases in the middle. This CDR3 has 13 residues.

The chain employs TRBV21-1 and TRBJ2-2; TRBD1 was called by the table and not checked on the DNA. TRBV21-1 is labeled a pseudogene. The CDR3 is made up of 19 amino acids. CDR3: CASSKGGQDRGLGTGELFF. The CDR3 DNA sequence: TGTGCCAGCAGCAAAGGAGGACAGGACAGGGGGCTCGGAACCGGGGAGCTGTTTTTT.

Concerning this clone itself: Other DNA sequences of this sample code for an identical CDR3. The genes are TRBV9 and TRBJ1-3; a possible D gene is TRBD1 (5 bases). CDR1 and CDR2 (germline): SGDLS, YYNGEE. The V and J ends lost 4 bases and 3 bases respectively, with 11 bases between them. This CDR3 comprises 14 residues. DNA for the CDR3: TGTGCCAGCAGCCCGGGGGTTTATGGAAACACCATATATTTT. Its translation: CASSPGVYGNTIYF.